Listed below are T cell receptor beta chains from one sample, sequenced in a study of T cell repertoires in cytomegalovirus infection. MiXCR was run by TCRdb on the reads, yielding one entry per CDR3 protein. Of about a million distinct CDR3 sequences in the sample, 31% were seen once. No antigen is known for these receptors. Sequenced here: cultured CD8+ T cells from PBMCs, sampled from culture after CMV antigen stimulation. The receptors derive from a human donor in good health (CMV status not recorded). Some clones in this sample may be carry-over from other donors' samples. Each CDR3 is given with its conserved first and last residue. The D gene is left open where the match is weak. Clone size, where shown, is once, few, many, or a class for clones that have expanded.

clone_size	v_call	d_call	j_call	cdr3_nt	cdr3_aa
once	TRBV6-1	NA	TRBJ2-4	TGTGCCAGCAGTGAAGCCCTGGGACCCGAATATAACTTAGTCAAAAACATTCAGTACTTC	CASSEALGPEYNLVKNIQYF
NA	TRBV27	TRBD1	TRBJ1-2	TGTGCCAGCAGTCAGGGGGTGTTTAACTATGGCTACACCTTC	CASSQGVFNYGYTF
NA	TRBV5-1	TRBD2	TRBJ2-1	TGCGCCAGCAGCTCATCAGAAGGACTAGCCATCCCCCTGTTCTTC	CASSSSEGLAIPLFF
many	TRBV6-1	NA	TRBJ2-6	TGTGCCAGCAGTTTCCAGGGGACGGCTGGGGCCAACGTCCTGACTTTC	CASSFQGTAGANVLTF
NA	TRBV6-2/TRBV6-3	TRBD2	TRBJ2-7	TGTGCCAGCAGGGGGACTACCGTCATTGTCGAGCAGTACTTC	CASRGTTVIVEQYF
NA	TRBV6-6	TRBD2	TRBJ2-1	TGTGCCAGCAGTGGCGATGGCGGGGGGGCATACAATGAGCAGTTCTTC	CASSGDGGGAYNEQFF
few	TRBV6-2/TRBV6-3	TRBD1	TRBJ1-1	TGTGCCAGCTTTGGGACAGTGAACACTGAAGCTTTCTTT	CASFGTVNTEAFF
few	TRBV7-8	TRBD2	TRBJ2-5	TGTGCCAGCAGCTTAGTCACTAGCGGGGGCATGATACAAGAGACCCAGTACTTC	CASSLVTSGGMIQETQYF
few	TRBV4-2	NA	TRBJ2-1	TGTGCCAGCAGCCAGGGGGGGGCTCACAATGAGCAGTTCTTC	CASSQGGAHNEQFF
NA	TRBV27	TRBD2	TRBJ2-1	TGTGCCAGCAGTCCCCAGACTAGCGGGCTTAGGAAGGAGCAGTTCTTC	CASSPQTSGLRKEQFF
NA	TRBV28	TRBD1	TRBJ1-1	TGTGCCAGCGCCCCCCGGGGACAGGGTGTGTTGAACACTGAAGCTTTCTTT	CASAPRGQGVLNTEAFF
NA	TRBV12-3/TRBV12-4	NA	TRBJ1-1	TGTGCCAGCAGTCCAAATCCAGGGGCCGCGGGGACTTTCTTT	CASSPNPGAAGTFF
few	TRBV2	NA	TRBJ2-2	TGTGCCAGCCAACCCATAGCGGATAACACCGGGGAGCTGTTTTTT	CASQPIADNTGELFF
NA	TRBV19	TRBD2	TRBJ2-3	TGTGCCAGTAGTCCACTAGCGAGAGGGACAGATACGCAGTATTTT	CASSPLARGTDTQYF
few	TRBV5-6	TRBD1	TRBJ2-7	TGTGCCAGCAGCCCAGGACAGGTGGTACGCTACGAGCAGTACTTC	CASSPGQVVRYEQYF
NA	TRBV6-1	TRBD2	TRBJ2-1	TGTGCCAGCACGATAGCGGGGGGGAGGCGTGAGCAGTTCTTC	CASTIAGGRREQFF
NA	TRBV4-1	NA	TRBJ2-1	TGCGCCAGCAGCCAAGACGGACGGAACTCCTACAATGAGCAGTTCTTC	CASSQDGRNSYNEQFF
NA	TRBV3-1	NA	TRBJ2-2	TGTGCCAGCAGGGGGGGAGTGGTATGGACCGGGGAGCTGTTTTTT	CASRGGVVWTGELFF
many	TRBV12-3/TRBV12-4	NA	TRBJ1-3	TGTGCCAGCAGCTTGGAGCCTCAGTTTTTCTCTGGAAACACCATATATTTT	CASSLEPQFFSGNTIYF
many	TRBV20-1	TRBD2	TRBJ2-1	TGCAGTGCTAGACGGTCTAGCGGACGCAATGAGCAGTTCTTC	CSARRSSGRNEQFF
many	TRBV7-2	NA	TRBJ1-2	TGTGCCAGCAGCTTAGATACGAACTATGGCTACACCTTC	CASSLDTNYGYTF
many	TRBV7-3	NA	TRBJ2-2	TGTGCCAGTGGAAAGACGGACACCGGGGAGCTGTTTTTT	CASGKTDTGELFF
NA	TRBV20-1	NA	TRBJ1-2	TGCAGTGCTCTACAGGTAGCCGGTACCCACTATGGCTACACCTTC	CSALQVAGTHYGYTF
few	TRBV5-4	NA	TRBJ2-6	TGTGCCAGCAGCATGGACTGGTTGGTGACTGGGGCCAACGTCCTGACTTTC	CASSMDWLVTGANVLTF
few	TRBV12-3/TRBV12-4	TRBD2	TRBJ2-7	TGTGCCAGCAGGACTAGCGGTCCCTACGAGCAGTACTTC	CASRTSGPYEQYF
many	TRBV7-2	NA	TRBJ1-3	TGTGCCAGCAGCGCGGACATTCCCTCTGGAAACACCATATATTTT	CASSADIPSGNTIYF
NA	TRBV25-1	NA	TRBJ1-2	TGTGCCAGCATCGGCCGGGACCTTGATCACTACACCTTC	CASIGRDLDHYTF
NA	TRBV9	NA	TRBJ1-6	TGTGCCAGCAGCGTAAAAGGACGGAATTCACCCCTCCACTTT	CASSVKGRNSPLHF
NA	TRBV27	TRBD2	TRBJ2-1	TGTGCCAGCAGTTTATTACCTAGCGGGGGAAGCTCCTACAATGAGCAGTTCTTC	CASSLLPSGGSSYNEQFF
few	TRBV18	NA	TRBJ2-2	TGTGCCAGCTCACCACCACACCCCGCGAACACCGGGGAGCTGTTTTTT	CASSPPHPANTGELFF
NA	TRBV7-6	NA	TRBJ2-2	TGTGCTAGCACCACCGGGACCACCGGGGAGCTGTTTTTT	CASTTGTTGELFF
many	TRBV6-1	TRBD2	TRBJ2-1	TGTGCCAGCAGTGAATGGGGACTAGCGGGGGACCTCTACAATGAGCAGTTCTTC	CASSEWGLAGDLYNEQFF
NA	TRBV28	NA	TRBJ2-3	TGTGCCAGCAGTTTATGGGTACGGCGTTCTAGCACAGATACGCAGTATTTT	CASSLWVRRSSTDTQYF
few	TRBV12-5	NA	TRBJ2-1	TGTGCTAGTGGTTTGCCCCCACGCGGGGTCTACAATGAGCAGTTCTTC	CASGLPPRGVYNEQFF
few	TRBV11-2	NA	TRBJ2-3	TGTGCCAGCAGCTCCTCGGTAGCCCTGGAGGCAGATACGCAGTATTTT	CASSSSVALEADTQYF
few	TRBV6-6	NA	TRBJ1-2	TGTGCCAGCAGCTATTTGGCCTATGGCTACACCTTC	CASSYLAYGYTF
once	TRBV29-1	NA	TRBJ2-2	TGCAGCGTCCCCAGGGTCTCGGGGACCGGGGAGCTGTTTTTT	CSVPRVSGTGELFF
NA	TRBV5-6	NA	TRBJ2-3	TGTGCCAGCAGCAGGCCATACCTATCAAACTCAGATACGCAGTATTTT	CASSRPYLSNSDTQYF
NA	TRBV4-1	TRBD1	TRBJ1-5	TGCGCCAACAGCCGGACAGCAGGGGGCTCTCAGCCCCAGCATTTT	CANSRTAGGSQPQHF
NA	TRBV24-1	NA	TRBJ2-1	TGTGCCACCAGTGATAACAATGAGCAGTTCTTC	CATSDNNEQFF
few	TRBV13	NA	TRBJ1-2	TGTGCCAGCAGCTTAATTTCGGGGGGCGTGAGCTATGGCTACACCTTC	CASSLISGGVSYGYTF
NA	TRBV7-9	TRBD2	TRBJ2-5	TGTGCCAGCAGACCCACTAGCGGGGGGCTGCAAGAGACCCAGTACTTC	CASRPTSGGLQETQYF
NA	TRBV28	NA	TRBJ2-5	TGTGCCAGCAGTTTTTTGTCAGTCCAAGAGACCCAGTACTTC	CASSFLSVQETQYF
NA	TRBV28	NA	TRBJ2-1	TGTGCCAGCAGTTTAGATAGGAGGGGGGCCCTCAATGAGCAGTTCTTC	CASSLDRRGALNEQFF
NA	TRBV5-1	NA	TRBJ2-1	TGCGCCAGCAGCTTGGAAGGTGGGGCCCCGGGGAATGAGCAGTTCTTC	CASSLEGGAPGNEQFF
NA	TRBV7-6	TRBD1	TRBJ1-2	TGTGCCAGCAGCTTAGGGGAGGACAGGGGCTATGGCTACACCTTC	CASSLGEDRGYGYTF
few	TRBV7-6	NA	TRBJ2-3	TGTGCCAGCAGCCCGCCGGGACTGGAGCGATATACGCAGTATTTT	CASSPPGLERYTQYF
NA	TRBV25-1	NA	TRBJ2-2	TGTGCCAGCAGTGAATATTACAGCAGGGCCTTTTCCACCGGGGAGCTGTTTTTT	CASSEYYSRAFSTGELFF
few	TRBV12-3/TRBV12-4	NA	TRBJ2-3	TGTGCCAGCAGCAACGAGAGGGCACAAGATACGCAGTATTTT	CASSNERAQDTQYF
NA	TRBV6-6	TRBD1	TRBJ1-4	TGTGCCAGCAGTGATCAGGACAGGTCGAATGAAAAACTGTTTTTT	CASSDQDRSNEKLFF
NA	TRBV7-9	TRBD1	TRBJ1-4	TGTGCCAGCAGCCCGGGACAGGTTAATGAAAAACTGTTTTTT	CASSPGQVNEKLFF
NA	TRBV5-5	TRBD2	TRBJ2-3	TGTGCCAGCAGCCGGGAGGGCTTAGCCCCGGCGGATACGCAGTATTTT	CASSREGLAPADTQYF
NA	TRBV16	NA	TRBJ2-1	TGTGCCAGCAGCCCCCGCCCAAGAGGGGGGGCGAATGAGCAGTTCTTC	CASSPRPRGGANEQFF
many	TRBV6-2/TRBV6-3	NA	TRBJ2-2	TGTGCCAGCAGTTACATGAACACCGGGGAGCTGTTTTTT	CASSYMNTGELFF
NA	TRBV7-9	TRBD1	TRBJ1-6	TGTGCCAGCGGGACAGGGAACTCACCCCTCCACTTT	CASGTGNSPLHF
many	TRBV6-5	NA	TRBJ2-3	TGTGCCAGCAGTTACTCGGATTTAAGTACGCAGTATTTT	CASSYSDLSTQYF
NA	TRBV7-9	NA	TRBJ1-2	TGTGCCAGCTCGAGTGTAGGAGTGACAAATTATGGCTACACCTTC	CASSSVGVTNYGYTF